This T cell receptor beta chain was sequenced for a study of T-cell memory formation after mild COVID-19. For the study at large: TCR clusters were largely donor specific. Regarding the study as a whole: The CD4+ clones that contracted clustered mainly within CM and EM, and the CD8+ clones concentrated in EMRA. In second-wave clones peaking day 37, SARS-CoV-2 specificity remained unconfirmed. Memory cells collected pre-infection included some clones that later responded, suggesting cross-reactive memory joined.

This clonotype showed up just a few times. Its antigen is as yet unknown. Using its own MiXCR run on the 5' RACE reads, TCRdb lists one record per CDR3 protein. Among 430,000 or so distinct CDR3 sequences listed, approximately 25% were seen once. V lost 4 bases to trimming and J lost 3 bases; unmatched junction nucleotides: 8. CDR3 length equals 15 residues. This chain uses TRBV12-3 or TRBV12-4 with TRBJ2-7; 8 bases are a match to TRBD2. Sequencing input: PBMCs or a T cell subset sorted from them (not recorded which). The origin of this receptor is an adult woman who had mild COVID-19 (a few samples of this study predate the infection). Cell type and time point are not known. The CDR3 sequence: CASSSGGGGNYEQYF. CDR3 bases: TGTGCCAGCAGTTCCGGGGGGGGGGGAAACTACGAGCAGTACTTC.